This TCR beta chain derives from a study of blood T cell repertoires in COVID-19. Study background: Sites in the United States, Italy and Spain provided acute and convalescent COVID-19 samples. From T cells, B-cell-depleted T cells, or PBMCs came the material, which was cDNA or gDNA.

The data were produced by immunoSEQ multiplex PCR, yet TCRdb's version contains in-frame clones alone and is incomplete. The sample consists of about 190,000 clones, less than 90% of them appearing once. V dropped 5 bases and J dropped 2; count of bases not matched to a gene: 10. The CDR3 totals 16 residues. Looked up from germline, CDR1 is SGHRS and CDR2 is YFSETQ. J is TRBJ2-3 and V is TRBV5-1, with TRBD2 matching over 8 bases. Source material: peripheral blood. The clonotype originates from a man under 40 with acute or convalescent COVID-19. In DNA, the CDR3 is TGCGCCAGCAGATATGAAGCGGGGGCTGTCACAGATACGCAGTATTTT. Translating it yields CASRYEAGAVTDTQYF.